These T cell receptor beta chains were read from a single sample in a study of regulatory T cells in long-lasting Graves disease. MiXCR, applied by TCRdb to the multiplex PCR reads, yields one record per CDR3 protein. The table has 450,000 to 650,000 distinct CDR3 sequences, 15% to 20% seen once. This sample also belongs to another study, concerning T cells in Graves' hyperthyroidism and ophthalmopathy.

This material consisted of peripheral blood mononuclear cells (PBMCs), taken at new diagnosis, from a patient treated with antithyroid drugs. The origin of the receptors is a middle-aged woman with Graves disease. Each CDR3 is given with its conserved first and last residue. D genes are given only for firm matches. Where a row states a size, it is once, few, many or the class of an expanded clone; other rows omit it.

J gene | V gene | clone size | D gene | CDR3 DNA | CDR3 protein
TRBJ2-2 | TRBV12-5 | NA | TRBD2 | TGTGCTAGTGGCCCCGGACTAGCGGGGACCGGGGAGCTGTTTTTT | CASGPGLAGTGELFF
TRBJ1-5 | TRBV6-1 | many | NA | TGTGCCAGCAGCAGCTACAGGTTAGATCAGCCCCAGCATTTT | CASSSYRLDQPQHF
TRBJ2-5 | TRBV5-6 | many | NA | TGTGCCAGCAGCTCCCAAGGGGGAACCCTAGAGACCCAGTACTTC | CASSSQGGTLETQYF
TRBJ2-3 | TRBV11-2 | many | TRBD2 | TGTGCCAGCAGCCCTGAAATTGGACTAGCGGGAACAGATACGCAGTATTTT | CASSPEIGLAGTDTQYF
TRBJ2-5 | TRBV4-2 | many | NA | TGTGCCAGCAGCCAAGATTGGCAGGGTGGCGGAGAGACCCAGTACTTC | CASSQDWQGGGETQYF
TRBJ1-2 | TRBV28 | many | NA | TGTGCCAGCAGTTTAAGGCCACACTATGGCTACACCTTC | CASSLRPHYGYTF
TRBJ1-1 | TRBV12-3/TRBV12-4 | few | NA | TGTGCCAGCACCTTTGAGGGCCAGGGCACTGAAGCTTTCTTT | CASTFEGQGTEAFF
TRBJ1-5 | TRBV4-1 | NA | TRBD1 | TGCGCCAGCAGCCAAACCGGGACAGTCAATCAGCCCCAGCATTTT | CASSQTGTVNQPQHF
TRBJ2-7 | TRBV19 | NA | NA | TGTGCCAGTAGTACCTCCTTGGGTCTTTCCTACGAGCAGTACTTC | CASSTSLGLSYEQYF
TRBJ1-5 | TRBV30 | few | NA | TGTGCCTGGAGGGCGAGGAAGACGGGCGACGGGCCGCCCCAGCATTTT | CAWRARKTGDGPPQHF
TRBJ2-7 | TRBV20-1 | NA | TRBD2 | TGCAGTGCTAGAGACAGCGGGGGGGCGAACGAGCAGTACTTC | CSARDSGGANEQYF
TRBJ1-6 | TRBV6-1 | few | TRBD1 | TGTGCCAGTTGTACAGGGGGTAATTCACCCCTCCACTTT | CASCTGGNSPLHF
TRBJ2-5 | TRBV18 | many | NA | TGTGCCAGCTCACCACTCGCCCCAGGAGGGGCCCAAGAGACCCAGTACTTC | CASSPLAPGGAQETQYF
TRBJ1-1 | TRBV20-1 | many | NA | TGCAGTGCTGCAGATGTTACTGACACTGAAGCTTTCTTT | CSAADVTDTEAFF
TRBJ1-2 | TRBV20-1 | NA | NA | TGCAGTGCCCCACACCCCTCAAGGGACTATGGCTACACCTTC | CSAPHPSRDYGYTF